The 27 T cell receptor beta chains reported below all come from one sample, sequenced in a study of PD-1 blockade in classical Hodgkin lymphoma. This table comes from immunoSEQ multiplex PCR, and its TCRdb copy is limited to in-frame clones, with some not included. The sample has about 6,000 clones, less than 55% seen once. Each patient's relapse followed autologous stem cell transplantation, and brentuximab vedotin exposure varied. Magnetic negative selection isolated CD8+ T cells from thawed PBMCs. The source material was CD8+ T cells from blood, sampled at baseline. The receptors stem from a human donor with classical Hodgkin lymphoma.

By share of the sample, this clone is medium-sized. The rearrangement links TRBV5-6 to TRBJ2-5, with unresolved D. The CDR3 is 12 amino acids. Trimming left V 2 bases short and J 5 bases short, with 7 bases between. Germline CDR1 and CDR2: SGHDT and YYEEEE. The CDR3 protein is CASSFNGETQYF. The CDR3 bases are TGTGCCAGCAGCTTTAACGGGGAGACCCAGTACTTC.

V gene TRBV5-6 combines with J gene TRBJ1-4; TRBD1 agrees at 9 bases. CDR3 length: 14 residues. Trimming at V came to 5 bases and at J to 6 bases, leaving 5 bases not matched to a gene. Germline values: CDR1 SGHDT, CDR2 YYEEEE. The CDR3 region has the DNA TGTGCCAGCAGTAGCGGGACAGGGTATGAAAAACTGTTTTTT. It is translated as CASSSGTGYEKLFF.

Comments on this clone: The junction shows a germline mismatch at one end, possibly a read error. Here the CDR3 reads CASSPLGTANYDYTF. The DNA of the CDR3 is TGTGCCAGCAGCCCATTGGGGACAGCTAACTATGACTACACCTTC. This rearrangement joins TRBV28 to TRBJ1-2; 7 bases agree with TRBD1. The CDR3 contains 15 residues. CDR1 and CDR2 from the germline V gene are MDHEN and SYDVKM.

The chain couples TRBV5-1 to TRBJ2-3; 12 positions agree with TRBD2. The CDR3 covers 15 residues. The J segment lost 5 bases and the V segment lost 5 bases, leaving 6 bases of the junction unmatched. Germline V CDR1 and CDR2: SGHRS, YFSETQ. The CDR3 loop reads CASRLTSGRGDTQYF. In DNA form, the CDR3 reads TGCGCCAGCAGATTGACTAGCGGGAGAGGAGATACGCAGTATTTT.

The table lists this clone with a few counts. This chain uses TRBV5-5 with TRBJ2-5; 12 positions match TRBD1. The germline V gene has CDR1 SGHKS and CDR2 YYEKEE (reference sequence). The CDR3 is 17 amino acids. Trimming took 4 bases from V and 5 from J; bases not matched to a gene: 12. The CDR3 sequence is CASSAGTGGLIGETQYF. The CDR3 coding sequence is TGTGCCAGCAGCGCCGGGACAGGGGGCTTGATAGGGGAGACCCAGTACTTC.

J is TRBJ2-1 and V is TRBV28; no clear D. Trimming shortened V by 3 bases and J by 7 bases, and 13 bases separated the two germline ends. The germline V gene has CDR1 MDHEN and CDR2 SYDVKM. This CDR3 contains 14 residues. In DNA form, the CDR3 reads TGTGCCAGCAGTTTTGGGTCGCGAGGAAATGAGCAGTTCTTC. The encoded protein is CASSFGSRGNEQFF.

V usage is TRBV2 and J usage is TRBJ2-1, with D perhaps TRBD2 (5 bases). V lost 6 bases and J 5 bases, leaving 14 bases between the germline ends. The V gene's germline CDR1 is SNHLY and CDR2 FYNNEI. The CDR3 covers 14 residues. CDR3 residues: CASRGDTVDNEQFF. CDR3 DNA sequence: TGTGCCAGCAGGGGAGACACGGTCGACAATGAGCAGTTCTTC.

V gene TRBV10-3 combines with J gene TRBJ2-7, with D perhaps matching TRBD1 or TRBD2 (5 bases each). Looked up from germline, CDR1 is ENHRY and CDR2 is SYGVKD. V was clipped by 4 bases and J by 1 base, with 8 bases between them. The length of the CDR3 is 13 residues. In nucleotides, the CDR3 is TGTGCCATCAGTGGGGACGGATCCTACGAGCAGTACTTC. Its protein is CAISGDGSYEQYF.

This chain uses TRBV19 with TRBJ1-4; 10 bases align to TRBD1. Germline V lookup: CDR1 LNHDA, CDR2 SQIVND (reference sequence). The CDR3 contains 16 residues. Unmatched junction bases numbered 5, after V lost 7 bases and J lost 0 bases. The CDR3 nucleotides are TGTGCCAGTACCCCGGGACAGGGGACAACTAATGAAAAACTGTTTTTT. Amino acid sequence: CASTPGQGTTNEKLFF.

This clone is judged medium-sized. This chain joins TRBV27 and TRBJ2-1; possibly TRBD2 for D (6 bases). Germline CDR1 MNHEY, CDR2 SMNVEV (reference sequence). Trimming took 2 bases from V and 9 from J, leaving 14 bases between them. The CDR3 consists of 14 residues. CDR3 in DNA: TGTGCCAGCAGTTTAGGTGGAGGGTCTGCTGAGCAGTTCTTC. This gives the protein CASSLGGGSAEQFF.

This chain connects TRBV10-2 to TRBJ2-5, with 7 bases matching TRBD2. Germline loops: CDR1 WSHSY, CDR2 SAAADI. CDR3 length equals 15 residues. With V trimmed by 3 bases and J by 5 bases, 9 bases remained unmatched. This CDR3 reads CASSDGRETGETQYF. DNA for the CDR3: TGCGCCAGCAGTGACGGGCGGGAGACGGGTGAGACCCAGTACTTC.

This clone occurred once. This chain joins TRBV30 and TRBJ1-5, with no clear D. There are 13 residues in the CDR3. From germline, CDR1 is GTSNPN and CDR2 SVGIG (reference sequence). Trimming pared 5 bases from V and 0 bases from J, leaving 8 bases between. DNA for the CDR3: TGTGCCTGGGGGCCTTATAGCAATCAGCCCCAGCATTTT. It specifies CAWGPYSNQPQHF.

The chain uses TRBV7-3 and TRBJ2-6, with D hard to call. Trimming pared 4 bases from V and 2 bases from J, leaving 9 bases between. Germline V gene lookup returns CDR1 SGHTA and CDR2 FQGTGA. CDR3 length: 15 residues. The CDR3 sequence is CASSSSDTGANVLTF. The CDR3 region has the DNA TGTGCCAGCAGCTCATCGGATACTGGGGCCAACGTCCTGACTTTC. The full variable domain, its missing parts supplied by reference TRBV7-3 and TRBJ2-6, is GAGVSQTPSNKVTEKGKYVELRCDPISGHTALYWYRQSLGQGPEFLIYFQGTGAADDSGLPNDRFFAVRPEGSVSTLKIQRTERGDSAVYLCASSSSDTGANVLTFGAGSRLTVL.

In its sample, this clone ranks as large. DNA of the CDR3: TGCAGCGTCACCGGGACAGGGGGCCAAGAGACCCAGTACTTC. Amino acids: CSVTGTGGQETQYF. The chain recombines TRBV29-1 with TRBJ2-5, with TRBD1 matching 11 bases. The CDR3 totals 14 residues. Germline CDR1 reads SQVTM; CDR2 reads ANQGSEA. Trimming took 6 bases from V and 1 from J; bases not matched to a gene: 4.

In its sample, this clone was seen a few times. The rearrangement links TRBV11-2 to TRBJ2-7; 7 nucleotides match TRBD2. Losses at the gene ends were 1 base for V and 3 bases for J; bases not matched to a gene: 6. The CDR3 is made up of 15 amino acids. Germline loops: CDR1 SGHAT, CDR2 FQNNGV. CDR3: CASSLGVGEGYEQYF. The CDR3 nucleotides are TGTGCCAGCAGCTTAGGTGTAGGGGAGGGCTACGAGCAGTACTTC.

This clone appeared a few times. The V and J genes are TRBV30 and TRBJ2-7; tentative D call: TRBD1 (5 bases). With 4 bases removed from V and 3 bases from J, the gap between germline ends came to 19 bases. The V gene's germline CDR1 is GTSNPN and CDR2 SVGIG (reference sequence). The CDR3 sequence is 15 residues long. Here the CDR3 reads CAWKSLPGSDYEQYF. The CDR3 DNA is TGTGCCTGGAAGTCCCTCCCAGGGTCAGACTACGAGCAGTACTTC.

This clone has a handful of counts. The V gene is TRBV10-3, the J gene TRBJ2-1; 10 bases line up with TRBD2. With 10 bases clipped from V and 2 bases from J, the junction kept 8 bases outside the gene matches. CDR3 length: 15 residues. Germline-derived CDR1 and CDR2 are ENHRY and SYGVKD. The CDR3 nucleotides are TGTGCCAGCAGCGGGGGGGGAAAGACCTACAATGAGCAGTTCTTC. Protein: CASSGGGKTYNEQFF.

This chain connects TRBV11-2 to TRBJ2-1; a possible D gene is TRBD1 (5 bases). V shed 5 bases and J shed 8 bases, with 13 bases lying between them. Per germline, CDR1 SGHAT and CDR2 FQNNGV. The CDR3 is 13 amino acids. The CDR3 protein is CASSGRQGHEQFF. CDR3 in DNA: TGTGCCAGCAGCGGCAGGCAGGGCCATGAGCAGTTCTTC.

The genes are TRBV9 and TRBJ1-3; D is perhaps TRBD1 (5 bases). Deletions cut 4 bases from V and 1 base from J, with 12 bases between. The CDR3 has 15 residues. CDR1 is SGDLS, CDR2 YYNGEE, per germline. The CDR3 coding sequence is TGTGCCAGCAGCCCCGGCGGGGGTTCTGGAAACACCATATATTTT. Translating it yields CASSPGGGSGNTIYF. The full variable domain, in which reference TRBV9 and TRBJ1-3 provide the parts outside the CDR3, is DSGVTQTPKHLITATGQRVTLRCSPRSGDLSVYWYQQSLDQGLQFLIQYYNGEERAKGNILERFSAQQFPDLHSELNLSSLELGDSALYFCASSPGGGSGNTIYFGEGSWLTVV.

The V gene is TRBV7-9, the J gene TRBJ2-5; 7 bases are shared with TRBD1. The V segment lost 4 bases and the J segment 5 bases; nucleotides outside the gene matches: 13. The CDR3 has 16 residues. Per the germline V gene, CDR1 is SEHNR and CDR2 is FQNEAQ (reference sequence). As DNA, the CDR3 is TGTGCCAGCAGCTCAGGGAACGACAGGGCGCGGGAGACCCAGTACTTC. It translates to CASSSGNDRARETQYF. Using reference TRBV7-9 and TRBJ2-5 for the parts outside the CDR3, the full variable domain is DTGVSQNPRHKITKRGQNVTFRCDPISEHNRLYWYRQTLGQGPEFLTYFQNEAQLEKSRLLSDRFSAERPKGSFSTLEIQRTEQGDSAMYLCASSSGNDRARETQYFGPGTRLLVL.

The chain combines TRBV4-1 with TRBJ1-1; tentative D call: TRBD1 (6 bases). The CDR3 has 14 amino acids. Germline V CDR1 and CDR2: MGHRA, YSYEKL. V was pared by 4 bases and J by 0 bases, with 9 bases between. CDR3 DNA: TGCGCCAGCAGCCTTGGGGGCTTGAACACTGAAGCTTTCTTT. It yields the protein CASSLGGLNTEAFF.

Written as DNA, the CDR3 is TGTGCCAGCAGCCGGACAGGACCTAACACTGAAGCTTTCTTT. Residues: CASSRTGPNTEAFF. V is TRBV7-9 and J is TRBJ1-1; 7 bases match TRBD1. This CDR3 is 14 amino acids long. Per the germline V gene, CDR1 is SEHNR and CDR2 is FQNEAQ (reference sequence). The junction had 5 bases not matched to a gene; V was cut back by 5 bases and J by 2 bases. Together with reference TRBV7-9 and TRBJ1-1, the CDR3 gives the full variable domain: DTGVSQNPRHKITKRGQNVTFRCDPISEHNRLYWYRQTLGQGPEFLTYFQNEAQLEKSRLLSDRFSAERPKGSFSTLEIQRTEQGDSAMYLCASSRTGPNTEAFFGQGTRLTVV.

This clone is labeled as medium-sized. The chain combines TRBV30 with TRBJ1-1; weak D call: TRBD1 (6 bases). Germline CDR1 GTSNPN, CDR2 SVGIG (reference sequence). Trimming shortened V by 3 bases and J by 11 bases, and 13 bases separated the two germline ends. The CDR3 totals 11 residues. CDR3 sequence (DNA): TGTGCCTGGAGAAGGAACAGGGACGCTTTCTTT. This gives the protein CAWRRNRDAFF.

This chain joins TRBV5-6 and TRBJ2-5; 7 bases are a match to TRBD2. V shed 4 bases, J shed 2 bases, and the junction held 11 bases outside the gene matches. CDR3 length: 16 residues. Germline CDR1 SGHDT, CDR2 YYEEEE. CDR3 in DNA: TGTGCCAGCAGCGGACTAGAGAGGGGTCAACAAGAGACCCAGTACTTC. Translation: CASSGLERGQQETQYF.

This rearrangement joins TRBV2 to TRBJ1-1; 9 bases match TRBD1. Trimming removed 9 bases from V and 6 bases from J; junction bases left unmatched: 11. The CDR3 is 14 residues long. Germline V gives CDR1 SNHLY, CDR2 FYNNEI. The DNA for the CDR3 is TGTGCCAGTCTGCCGGGACAGGGATTCCCTGAAGCTTTCTTT. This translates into CASLPGQGFPEAFF.

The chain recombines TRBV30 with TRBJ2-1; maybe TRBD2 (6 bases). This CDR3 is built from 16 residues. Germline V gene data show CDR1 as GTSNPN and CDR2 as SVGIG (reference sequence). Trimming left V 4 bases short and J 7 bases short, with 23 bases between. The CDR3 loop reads CAWTKGLGLHMNEQFF. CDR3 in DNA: TGTGCCTGGACCAAGGGCCTGGGACTCCATATGAATGAGCAGTTCTTC.

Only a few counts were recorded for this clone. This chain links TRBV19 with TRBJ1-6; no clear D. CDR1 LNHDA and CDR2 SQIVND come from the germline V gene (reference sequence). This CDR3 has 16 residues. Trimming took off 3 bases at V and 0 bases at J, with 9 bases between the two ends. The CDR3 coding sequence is TGTGCCAGTAGTATCCAGGCGAACTCCTATAATTCACCCCTCCACTTT. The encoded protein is CASSIQANSYNSPLHF.